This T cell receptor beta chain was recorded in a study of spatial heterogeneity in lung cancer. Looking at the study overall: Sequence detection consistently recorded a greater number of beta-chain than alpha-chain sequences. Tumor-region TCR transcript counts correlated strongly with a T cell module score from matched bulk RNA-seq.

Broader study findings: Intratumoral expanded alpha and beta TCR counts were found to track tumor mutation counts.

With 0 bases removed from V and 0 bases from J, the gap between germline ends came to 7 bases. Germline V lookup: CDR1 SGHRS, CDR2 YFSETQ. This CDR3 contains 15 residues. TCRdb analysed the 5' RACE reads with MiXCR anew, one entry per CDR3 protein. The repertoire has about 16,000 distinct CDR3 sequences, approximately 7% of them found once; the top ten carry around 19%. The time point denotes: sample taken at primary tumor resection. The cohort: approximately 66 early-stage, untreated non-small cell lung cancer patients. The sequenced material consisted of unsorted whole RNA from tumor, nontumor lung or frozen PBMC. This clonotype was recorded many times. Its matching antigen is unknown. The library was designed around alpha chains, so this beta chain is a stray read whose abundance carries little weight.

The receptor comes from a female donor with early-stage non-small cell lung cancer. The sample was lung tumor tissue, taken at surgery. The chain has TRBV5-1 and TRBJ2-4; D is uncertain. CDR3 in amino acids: CASSLDNLAKNIQYF. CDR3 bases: TGCGCCAGCAGCTTGGACAACCTAGCCAAAAACATTCAGTACTTC. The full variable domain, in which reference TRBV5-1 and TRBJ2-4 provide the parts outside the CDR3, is KAGVTQTPRYLIKTRGQQVTLSCSPISGHRSVSWYQQTPGQGLQFLFEYFSETQRNKGNFPGRFSGRQFSNSRSEMNVSTLELGDSALYLCASSLDNLAKNIQYFGAGTRLSVL.